This TCR beta chain appears in the sequencing data of a study of T cells in Graves' hyperthyroidism and ophthalmopathy. Patients aged 18 to 65 with hyperthyroidism were newly diagnosed, with duration under 2 months. A patient was excluded if there was uncontrolled infection, other autoimmune disease, pregnancy or lactation. Cells are PBMCs isolated from roughly 9.3 ml of fresh blood. General study points: Blood held most thyroid clonotypes expanded above 0.001 frequency.

Germline V gene data show CDR1 as SGDLS and CDR2 as YYNGEE. The CDR3 has 15 amino acids. With 0 bases removed from V and 3 bases from J, the gap between germline ends came to 12 bases. TCR beta CDR3 regions were amplified from RNA transcripts. The TCR CDR3 was amplified in a first-round RT-PCR using the HTBI primer set. TCRdb independently ran MiXCR on the multiplex PCR reads; one entry per CDR3 protein. The sample shows approximately 210,000 distinct CDR3 sequences, about 15% of them seen only once. As for this clonotype: What it binds is unknown.

This chain connects TRBV9 to TRBJ1-1, with D tentatively TRBD1 (5 bases). The TCR comes from a man aged 50 to 60 with Graves' hyperthyroidism. What was sequenced was blood. The CDR3, as DNA: TGTGCCAGCAGCGTAGCTGCGGGGGATTACACTGAAGCTTTCTTT. It specifies CASSVAAGDYTEAFF. The whole variable domain, remainder taken from reference TRBV9 and TRBJ1-1, is DSGVTQTPKHLITATGQRVTLRCSPRSGDLSVYWYQQSLDQGLQFLIQYYNGEERAKGNILERFSAQQFPDLHSELNLSSLELGDSALYFCASSVAAGDYTEAFFGQGTRLTVV.